One sample yielded the 17 T cell receptor beta chains listed below, sequenced in a study of cytomegalovirus exposure and HLA in healthy donors (dated by TCRdb to 2015 to 2018). The library was built by means of the immunoSEQ multiplex PCR assay. For the multiplex PCR, a mixture combining 60 forward primers for TCR Vbeta segments and 13 reverse primers for TCR Jbeta segments was used. The source is immuneACCESS, and TCRdb retained only in-frame sequences with V and J called. Part of the clones is not carried over; for the studies checked, unresolved V genes explain less than half of this, and the remainder is unexplained. The sample contains about 190,000 clones, around 79% of them found a single time. Around 1.6% of the sample belongs to the ten largest clones. Sequencing input: PBMCs. These TCRs come from a woman younger than 35 in good health and CMV-seronegative.

The CDR3 spells CASSLSGGGTEAFF. CDR3 nucleotide sequence: TGTGCCAGCAGCTTATCAGGTGGAGGGACTGAAGCTTTCTTT. V is TRBV7-2 and J is TRBJ1-1; no clear D gene. Trimming removed 2 bases at V and 5 bases at J, with 12 bases between. CDR1 SGHTA and CDR2 FQGNSA come from the germline V gene. There are 14 residues in the CDR3.

This chain links TRBV5-1 with TRBJ1-6; no firm D call. V lost 1 base to trimming and J lost 10 bases, with 15 bases between them. This CDR3 contains 15 residues. Per the germline V gene, CDR1 is SGHRS and CDR2 is YFSETQ. CDR3 coding DNA: TGCGCCAGCAGCTTGCTGGCCAGCGCGGGCTCACCCCTCCACTTT. It specifies CASSLLASAGSPLHF.

A few counts support this clone. CDR3 loop: CASSPQGTEAFF. The CDR3 DNA is TGTGCCAGTAGTCCTCAGGGGACTGAAGCTTTCTTT. This chain links TRBV19 with TRBJ1-1, with D perhaps TRBD1 (6 bases). This CDR3 comprises 12 residues. The ends were cut back, 5 bases at V and 5 bases at J, with 9 bases in the middle. Germline CDR1 reads LNHDA; CDR2 reads SQIVND (reference sequence).

V usage is TRBV19 and J usage is TRBJ1-1, with 9 bases aligning to TRBD1. The CDR3 has 17 amino acids. Germline CDR1 is LNHDA and CDR2 is SQIVND (reference sequence). After removal of 3 bases from V and 0 bases from J, the junction contained 8 bases not matched to a gene. The CDR3 region is CASSILPGQGMNTEAFF. CDR3 DNA sequence: TGTGCCAGTAGTATCCTCCCGGGACAGGGCATGAACACTGAAGCTTTCTTT.

Concerning this clone: The junction does not match germline at one end; this may be a read error. The chain links TRBV7-7 to TRBJ1-3; 9 bases agree with TRBD1. There are 17 residues in the CDR3. The germline CDR1 and CDR2 sequences are SSHAT and FNYEAQ (reference sequence). The CDR3 nucleotides are TGTGCTAGCAGCCCATCCGTTTGGACAGGGGAGGTGGACACCATATATTTT. Encoded protein: CASSPSVWTGEVDTIYF.

V gene TRBV19 combines with J gene TRBJ1-4, with 12 bases matching TRBD1. Germline V gene data show CDR1 as LNHDA and CDR2 as SQIVND (reference sequence). J was trimmed by 4 bases and V by 5 bases; bases with no gene match: 8. CDR3 length: 17 residues. This chain's CDR3 is CASSRPGTGGYNEKLFF. The CDR3 DNA reads as TGTGCCAGTAGTCGTCCCGGGACAGGGGGCTATAATGAAAAACTGTTTTTT.

This chain connects TRBV19 to TRBJ1-6; D might be TRBD1 (5 bases). This CDR3 comprises 13 residues. V was pared by 5 bases and J by 8 bases, with 10 bases between. Germline V gene lookup returns CDR1 LNHDA and CDR2 SQIVND (reference sequence). CDR3 sequence (DNA): TGTGCCAGTAGTCCCCGGGGGGATTCACCCCTCCACTTT. Amino acids: CASSPRGDSPLHF.

The chain has TRBV5-1 and TRBJ1-1; 8 bases fit TRBD1. Germline CDR1 and CDR2: SGHRS and YFSETQ. The CDR3 consists of 14 residues. Trimming removed 1 base from V and 3 bases from J; junction bases left unmatched: 2. The CDR3 sequence is CASSLQGADTEAFF. In DNA form, the CDR3 reads TGCGCCAGCAGCTTGCAGGGGGCGGACACTGAAGCTTTCTTT.

The chain's CDR3 is CASSVRRGQTQYF. CDR3 in DNA: TGTGCCAGCAGCGTACGGCGGGGGCAGACCCAGTACTTC. The gene calls are TRBV5-6 and TRBJ2-5, with TRBD2 as a possible D gene (7 bases). This CDR3 is 13 amino acids long. The V gene's germline CDR1 is SGHDT and CDR2 YYEEEE. The V end was cut by 4 bases, the J end by 6 bases, with 13 bases between.

With regard to this clone: The same CDR3 also results from other DNA sequences found in this sample. This chain connects TRBV28 to TRBJ1-5, with 7 bases fitting TRBD1. In germline, CDR1 is MDHEN, CDR2 SYDVKM. CDR3 size: 16 residues. Trimming took 2 bases from V and 0 from J; bases not matched to a gene: 4. The CDR3 sequence: CASSLGTAYSNQPQHF. DNA of the CDR3: TGTGCCAGCAGTTTAGGGACAGCTTATAGCAATCAGCCCCAGCATTTT.

J is TRBJ2-1 and V is TRBV9, with 11 positions matching TRBD2. Losses at the gene ends were 4 bases for V and 7 bases for J; bases not matched to a gene: 1. The CDR3 is 13 amino acids. Germline CDR1 reads SGDLS; CDR2 reads YYNGEE. The DNA for the CDR3 is TGTGCCAGCAGCTCTAGCGGGAGGAATGAGCAGTTCTTC. It translates to CASSSSGRNEQFF.

The table lists this clone with a count of one. This chain connects TRBV4-2 to TRBJ1-1; D remains unclear. Trimming cost V 1 base and J 0 bases, with 9 bases left between them. Per germline, CDR1 LGHNA and CDR2 YNFKEQ. The CDR3 is made up of 15 amino acids. CDR3 protein: CASSQGAQLNTEAFF. CDR3 DNA sequence: TGTGCCAGCAGCCAAGGGGCACAGCTGAACACTGAAGCTTTCTTT.

This clone has more than one count but fewer than ten. The chain employs TRBV6-5 and TRBJ2-7, with D possibly matching TRBD1 (5 bases). The length of the CDR3 is 13 residues. In germline, CDR1 is MNHEY, CDR2 SVGAGI. V was trimmed by 8 bases and J by 4 bases, leaving 15 bases between them. The CDR3 reads CASGPPSGYEQYF. The CDR3 bases are TGTGCCAGCGGACCACCTTCAGGGTACGAGCAGTACTTC.

The genes are TRBV14 and TRBJ1-2; a weak D match, TRBD1 (6 bases). This CDR3 is 13 amino acids long. Looked up from germline, CDR1 is SGHDN and CDR2 is FVKESK. The V gene lost 4 bases and the J gene lost 7 bases, with 13 bases spanning the gap. CDR3 sequence: CASSPRGRGGYTF. CDR3 nucleotides: TGTGCCAGCAGCCCCAGGGGACGGGGTGGCTACACCTTC.

This clone has only one observation. The genes are TRBV18 and TRBJ1-1; a possible D gene is TRBD1 (6 bases). This CDR3 is built from 15 residues. V lost 3 bases and J 2 bases, leaving 13 bases between the germline ends. Germline V gene sequence: CDR1 KGHSH, CDR2 LQKENI. The CDR3 protein is CASSPYTGTNTEAFF. Written as DNA, the CDR3 is TGTGCCAGCTCACCCTATACAGGGACCAACACTGAAGCTTTCTTT.

Details on this clone: At one boundary the junction diverges from the germline segment, which might be a read error. The chain combines TRBV29-1 with TRBJ1-2, with D possibly matching TRBD1 (5 bases). The CDR3 runs 14 residues. Germline V lookup: CDR1 SQVTM, CDR2 ANQGSEA. CDR3 nucleotide sequence: TGCGGCGTTGCTCCGTTCCGACAGTCCTATGGCTACACCTTC. Translation gives CGVAPFRQSYGYTF.

The genes are TRBV10-2 and TRBJ1-2; no clear D gene. There are 13 residues in the CDR3. V was clipped by 2 bases and J by 2 bases, with 6 bases between them. Germline V lookup: CDR1 WSHSY, CDR2 SAAADI. The CDR3 coding sequence is TGCGCCAGCAGTGAGCTACAGAACTATGGCTACACCTTC. It specifies CASSELQNYGYTF.